This T cell receptor (beta chain) was recorded in a study of T-cell reconstitution after alpha-beta-depleted transplantation in children (dated by TCRdb to the mid-2010s). Describing the broader study: Using TCR repertoire profiling, the study quantitatively followed how T-cell immune reconstitution unfolded in children after TCRalphabeta/CD19-depleted allogeneic hematopoietic cell transplantation. General study outcomes and caveats: Hyperexpanded clone frequencies declined over subsequent months; after one year, T-cell counts and TCRbeta diversity were mostly attributed to newly produced T cells. In some patients, high TCRbeta diversity at day 60 was attributed to recipient T cells and intrathymic progenitors that had survived conditioning. The apparently early alphabetaT-cell count recovery about two months after transplant was reportedly dependent on only several hundred rapidly expanded clones derived from non-depleted graft cells.

Ten or more counts support this clonotype. Its recognized antigen is unknown. Base qualities are missing; no much larger clone stands one base away. The method behind the library was PCR. TCRdb lists the instrument as Illumina HiSeq 2500. Molecular barcoding was employed in the preparation of TCR libraries, with unique molecular identifiers being used to normalize TCRbeta repertoire quantification. In TCRdb, the public reads were trimmed at Q25 with fastp and aligned with MiXCR, with productive beta chains retained. Records with the same CDR3 protein are collapsed into one entry carrying the most frequent genes and DNA. The sample table lists about 210,000 distinct CDR3 sequences, about 15% of them with a count of one. The top ten constitute just under 45% of the sample. The meaning of the sample's treatment or condition label: allogeneic hematopoietic cell transplantation with graft depleted of TCRalphabeta T cells and CD19 B cells. Transplant recipients were children who received TCRalphabeta/CD19-depleted allogeneic hematopoietic cell grafts.

The sample here was PBMCs, mostly from graft donor cells, taken 360 days after TCRalphabeta/CD19-depleted stem cell transplant. This clonotype originated in a male patient between 2 and 15 years old who had a stem cell transplant for acute lymphoblastic leukemia, so the T cells may come from the graft donor.

This receptor has the CDR3 CASSLGHPYEQYF. The DNA sequence is TGCGCCAGCAGCTTAGGACACCCATACGAGCAGTACTTC. The V and J segments used are TRBV5-1 and TRBJ2-7, and possibly TRBD1, on 5 matching bases. At the junction V is shortened by 2 bases and J by 4 bases, with 10 bases in between. From the cysteine through the phenylalanine, the CDR3 covers 13 amino acids. CDR3 DNA is the only sequence kept; it has 39 bases, read in frame from the first base. As encoded in the germline V gene, CDR1 is SGHRS while CDR2 is YFSETQ.